The 14 T cell receptor beta chains listed next were all sequenced from one sample in a study of post-analysis software for immune sequencing data (dated by TCRdb to about 2015). The research as a whole found: Patients showed significantly higher frequencies than controls for a handful of TRBV segments, among them TRBV5-6, TRBV5-1 and TRBV20-1.

What these receptors recognize is not known. The receptor library was made with PCR. The sequencer listed for this sample is Illumina HiSeq 2500. To reduce PCR and sequencing biases, unique molecular identifiers were incorporated into the TCR beta cDNA libraries. TCRdb trimmed public reads at Q25 via fastp, called clones via MiXCR and kept in-frame beta chains. Each CDR3 protein appears once, grouped with its most common genes and DNA. The sample contains some 700,000 distinct CDR3 sequences, approximately 59% of them found a single time. 11% of the sample goes to the ten largest clones. Source material: blood. Receptors originate from a girl aged 2-9 years with multiple sclerosis.

The chain carries TRBV7-2 and TRBJ1-2; 7 bases match TRBD1. CDR1 and CDR2 (germline): SGHTA, FQGNSA. V lost 5 bases to trimming and J lost 7 bases; unmatched junction nucleotides: 7. CDR3 length: 13 amino acids. CDR3 sequence reads: CASSELNRGGYTF. For the CDR3, the DNA is TGTGCCAGCAGCGAATTAAACAGGGGTGGCTACACCTTC. Drawing the rest from reference TRBV7-2 and TRBJ1-2, the complete variable domain is GAGVSQSPSNKVTEKGKDVELRCDPISGHTALYWYRQSLGQGLEFLIYFQGNSAPDKSGLPSDRFSAERTGGSVSTLTIQRTQQEDSAVYLCASSELNRGGYTFGSGTRLTVV.

The chain has TRBV2 and TRBJ2-1; D unresolved. This CDR3 is built from 13 residues. The germline CDR1 and CDR2 sequences are SNHLY and FYNNEI. Deletions cut 6 bases from V and 5 bases from J, with 11 bases between. The CDR3 spells CASSTTTHNEQFF. CDR3 DNA sequence: TGTGCCAGCAGCACAACTACACACAATGAGCAGTTCTTC.

V is TRBV27 and J is TRBJ2-3, with TRBD2 matching over 11 bases. This CDR3 comprises 17 residues. Germline CDR1 reads MNHEY; CDR2 reads SMNVEV (reference sequence). V gave up 4 bases and J gave up 5 bases; unmatched junction bases: 11. Here the CDR3 reads CASSSATSGKVRDTQYF. The CDR3 DNA follows: TGTGCCAGCAGTTCCGCGACTAGCGGGAAGGTTAGAGATACGCAGTATTTT.

The V and J genes are TRBV7-8 and TRBJ1-1; D may be TRBD1 (5 bases). The CDR3 contains 15 residues. V lost 2 bases and J 6 bases, leaving 16 bases between the germline ends. Germline CDR1 is SGHVS and CDR2 is FQNEAQ. The CDR3 coding sequence is TGTGCCAGCAGCTTAAGGTTAACAGGCCCTGCTGAAGCTTTCTTT. Translated: CASSLRLTGPAEAFF.

This chain connects TRBV7-2 to TRBJ1-2, with 8 bases lining up with TRBD1. The CDR3 has 15 amino acids. V dropped 1 base and J dropped 4; count of bases not matched to a gene: 5. The germline gives CDR1 SGHTA, CDR2 FQGNSA. The CDR3 nucleotides are TGTGCCAGCAGCTTAGGGGGGACAGGACGCTATGGCTACACCTTC. Translating it yields CASSLGGTGRYGYTF.

The chain employs TRBV30 and TRBJ1-1; D may be TRBD1 (5 bases). V was clipped by 1 base and J by 2 bases, with 8 bases between them. There are 13 residues in the CDR3. Germline CDR1 reads GTSNPN; CDR2 reads SVGIG (reference sequence). CDR3 region: CAWSGGGNTEAFF. CDR3 bases: TGTGCCTGGAGTGGGGGCGGAAACACTGAAGCTTTCTTT.

The genes are TRBV6-2 or TRBV6-3 and TRBJ2-7; D is possibly TRBD2 (5 bases). The CDR3 totals 15 residues. The germline V gene encodes CDR1 MNHEY and CDR2 SVGEGT. The V end lost 6 bases, the J end lost 0 bases, and 15 bases lay between the germline ends. As DNA, the CDR3 is TGTGCCAGCAGACCTGGAGGACGGAGCTCCTACGAGCAGTACTTC. Residues: CASRPGGRSSYEQYF.

This clonotype was observed a handful of times. The rearrangement joins TRBV7-2 to TRBJ2-1; D is possibly TRBD1 or TRBD2 (5 bases each). There are 14 residues in the CDR3. The germline gives CDR1 SGHTA, CDR2 FQGNSA. V lost 1 base and J lost 8, with 12 bases in between. CDR3 amino acids: CASSLGGSNDEQFF. Written as DNA, the CDR3 is TGTGCCAGCAGCTTAGGGGGGTCGAACGATGAGCAGTTCTTC. The full variable domain, in which reference TRBV7-2 and TRBJ2-1 provide the parts outside the CDR3, is GAGVSQSPSNKVTEKGKDVELRCDPISGHTALYWYRQSLGQGLEFLIYFQGNSAPDKSGLPSDRFSAERTGGSVSTLTIQRTQQEDSAVYLCASSLGGSNDEQFFGPGTRLTVL.

V and J are TRBV7-2 and TRBJ2-1, with D hard to call. CDR3 size: 14 residues. Trimming took off 2 bases at V and 8 bases at J, with 13 bases between the two ends. The germline CDR1 and CDR2 sequences are SGHTA and FQGNSA. The DNA of the CDR3 is TGTGCCAGCAGCTTAATCCGGCTAGACGATGAGCAGTTCTTC. Protein product: CASSLIRLDDEQFF.

The chain joins TRBV5-4 to TRBJ2-5; 8 bases map to TRBD2. TRBJ2-7 matches the DNA end more closely, so the J call is doubtful. The V gene's germline CDR1 is SGHNT and CDR2 YYREEE (reference sequence). This CDR3 contains 17 residues. DNA of the CDR3: TGTGCCAGCAGCTTGGAAATATCGGCGGGAGGTCTCGACGAGCAGTACTTC. Its protein is CASSLEISAGGLDEQYF.

In its sample, this clonotype was seen once. The CDR3 bases are TGTGCCATCAGTGGGACAGGGGACGGCACTGAAGCTTTCTTT. Encoded protein: CAISGTGDGTEAFF. The chain joins TRBV10-3 to TRBJ1-1; 9 bases agree with TRBD1. The CDR3 totals 14 residues. Germline V CDR1 and CDR2: ENHRY, SYGVKD. V gave up 4 bases and J gave up 4 bases; unmatched junction bases: 4.

In the case of this clonotype: Germline and junction disagree at one end, which may indicate a read error. The CDR3 spells CACRAEETQYF. CDR3 coding DNA: TGTGCCTGCAGGGCAGAAGAGACCCAGTACTTC. V is TRBV6-6 and J is TRBJ2-7; weak D call: TRBD1 (5 bases). The J call may be incorrect, as the DNA end agrees better with TRBJ2-5. The CDR3 consists of 11 residues. Germline CDR1 and CDR2: MNHNY and SVGAGI (reference sequence).

The chain combines TRBV3-1 with TRBJ2-7; a possible D gene is TRBD2 (5 bases). CDR3 size: 14 residues. Between the trimmed V and J ends, which lost 0 bases and 4 bases, there was a span of 10 bases. Germline loops: CDR1 LGHDT, CDR2 YNNKEL (reference sequence). The CDR3 loop is CASSQEGSGYEQYF. The CDR3 bases are TGTGCCAGCAGCCAAGAAGGCAGCGGATACGAGCAGTACTTC.

As DNA, the CDR3 is TGCAGCGTTTTTAGCGGATACACAGATACGCAGTATTTT. Translated: CSVFSGYTDTQYF. V is TRBV29-1 and J is TRBJ2-3; D possibly corresponds to TRBD2 (6 bases). Trimming took off 5 bases at V and 2 bases at J, with 11 bases between the two ends. The CDR3 is 13 residues long. From germline, CDR1 is SQVTM and CDR2 ANQGSEA.